This T cell receptor beta chain was identified in a study of cytomegalovirus exposure and HLA in healthy donors. V gave up 4 bases and J gave up 8 bases, with 12 bases separating them. Germline values: CDR1 SGHKS, CDR2 YYEKEE (reference sequence). The CDR3 is 13 residues long. This clone was found a few times. In the PCR, 60 Vbeta and 13 Jbeta primers were used. Using immunoSEQ multiplex PCR, the repertoire was profiled, and TCRdb retains in-frame clones only, with some absent. The sample lists roughly 60,000 clones, about 80% occurring once. The chain combines TRBV5-5 with TRBJ1-4; D uncertain. This clonotype was obtained from a woman between 40 and 50 years old in good health and CMV-seropositive. The sample consisted of PBMCs. The DNA for the CDR3 is TGTGCCAGCAGCCCCGGACTTAGAGAAAAACTGTTTTTT. It translates to CASSPGLREKLFF. The whole variable domain, remainder taken from reference TRBV5-5 and TRBJ1-4, is DAGVTQSPTHLIKTRGQQVTLRCSPISGHKSVSWYQQVLGQGPQFIFQYYEKEERGRGNFPDRFSARQFPNYSSELNVNALLLGDSALYLCASSPGLREKLFFGSGTQLSVL.